The subject of this entry is one T cell receptor (beta chain). This sample was included in a study of cytomegalovirus exposure and HLA in healthy donors. Study as a whole: Prior work identified around 110 million unique TCR beta sequences in some 180 million T cells. Drawn from HLA-typed donors, about 82 million unique TCRs were held in an early data release.

The PCR contained 60 Vbeta and 13 Jbeta primers. Assay: immunoSEQ multiplex PCR; the TCRdb copy retains only in-frame clones and omits some. The data contain 100,000 to 150,000 clones, about 80% of them singletons. Germline CDR1 reads SGHRS; CDR2 reads YFSETQ. With V trimmed by 8 bases and J by 0 bases, 11 bases remained unmatched. The CDR3 contains 16 residues. The chain employs TRBV5-1 and TRBJ2-1; 7 bases are shared with TRBD2. This receptor was taken from a woman aged 50 to 60 in good health and CMV-seronegative. Material for sequencing was PBMCs. This CDR3 is CASQRVAGSSYNEQFF. CDR3 DNA sequence: TGCGCCAGTCAGAGGGTAGCGGGTTCCTCCTACAATGAGCAGTTCTTC.